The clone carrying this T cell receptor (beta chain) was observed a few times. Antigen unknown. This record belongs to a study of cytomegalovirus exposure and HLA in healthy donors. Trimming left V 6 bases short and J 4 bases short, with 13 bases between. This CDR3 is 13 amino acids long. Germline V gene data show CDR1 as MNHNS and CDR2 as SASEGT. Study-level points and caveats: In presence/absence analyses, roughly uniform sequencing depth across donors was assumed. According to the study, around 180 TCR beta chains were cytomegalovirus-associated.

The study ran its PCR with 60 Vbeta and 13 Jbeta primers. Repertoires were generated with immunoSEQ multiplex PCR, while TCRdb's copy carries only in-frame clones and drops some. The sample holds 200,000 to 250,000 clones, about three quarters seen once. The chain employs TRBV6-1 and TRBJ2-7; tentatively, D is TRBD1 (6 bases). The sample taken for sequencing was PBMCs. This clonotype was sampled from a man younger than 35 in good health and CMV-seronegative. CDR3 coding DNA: TGTGCCAGCAGCCCAGACAGGCTTTACGAGCAGTACTTC. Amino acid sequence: CASSPDRLYEQYF.